This T cell receptor beta chain derives from a study of T cell repertoires in cytomegalovirus infection. For the study at large: The authors relied on CMV epitopes, both recently identified HLA-C-restricted and well-studied HLA-B-restricted. Through public TCR beta signatures, both CMV infection and matching HLA type were indicated. Notes on the study in general: Cumulated frequencies of public TCR beta families served to identify carriers of CMV plus the relevant HLA. Clonotypes of TCR beta that were HLA-C-restricted and CMV-specific dominated the ex vivo response.

This clonotype was recorded many times. As yet, its antigen is unknown. Looked up from germline, CDR1 is MNHEY and CDR2 is SMNVEV (reference sequence). CDR3 size: 14 residues. Trimming took 2 bases from V and 8 from J, leaving 12 bases between them. A single record per CDR3 protein comes from TCRdb applying MiXCR to the reads. The sample contains some 920,000 distinct CDR3 sequences, around 29% of which appear only once. The sample was cultured CD8+ T cells from PBMCs, taken from culture after CMV antigen stimulation. The clonotype comes from a human donor in good health (CMV status not recorded). Some clones in this sample may be carry-over from other donors' samples. The rearrangement joins TRBV27 to TRBJ1-4; TRBD1 might be the D (5 bases). CDR3 nucleotides: TGTGCCAGCAGTTTAGGTCAGGGAGCGGAAAAACTGTTTTTT. Its translation is CASSLGQGAEKLFF.